The next 4 T cell receptor beta chains were all read from a single sample in a study of blood T cell repertoires in COVID-19 (dated by TCRdb to the early 2020s). The protocol used for the library was the immunoSEQ multiplex PCR assay. What TCRdb holds here is the immuneACCESS table cut down to in-frame rearrangements. Part of the clones is not present; checked against another copy, under half of the missing clones reflect an unresolved V gene, and the others are unexplained. The sample includes about 82,000 clones, with about four fifths observed a single time. The ten largest clonotypes hold around 12% of the sample. The sample comprised peripheral blood. The source of these receptors is a woman between 35 and 50 years old with active or convalescent COVID-19.

This chain uses TRBV4-2 with TRBJ2-7, with D possibly matching TRBD2 (6 bases). Germline CDR1 LGHNA, CDR2 YNFKEQ. The germline V and J ends were trimmed by 5 bases and 0 bases, with 11 bases remaining between them. The CDR3 contains 14 residues. CDR3 in DNA: TGTGCCAGCAGCGGGGGACTTGGCTCCTACGAGCAGTACTTC. Protein sequence: CASSGGLGSYEQYF.

With respect to this clone: One junction end does not reproduce the germline sequence, and a read error may be involved. The J gene is TRBJ1-4, the V gene TRBV19, with TRBD1 identical over 9 bases. CDR1 and CDR2 (germline): LNHDA, SQIVND (reference sequence). The CDR3 totals 13 residues. The CDR3 reads CASTPSRQGVGVF. For the CDR3, the DNA is TGTGCCAGTACACCTTCCAGACAGGGGGTCGGTGTGTTT.

The chain joins TRBV5-5 to TRBJ1-4; TRBD1 matches 12 bases. Unmatched junction bases numbered 5, after V lost 4 bases and J lost 1 base. The germline V gene has CDR1 SGHKS and CDR2 YYEKEE (reference sequence). There are 17 residues in the CDR3. The CDR3 is CASSGGQGARTNEKLFF. In DNA, the CDR3 is TGTGCCAGCAGCGGGGGACAGGGGGCGAGAACTAATGAAAAACTGTTTTTT.

In the case of this clone: Other DNA sequences in the sample encode the same CDR3. The chain uses TRBV30 and TRBJ2-7; no definite D call. This CDR3 is built from 11 residues. V was clipped by 0 bases and J by 3 bases, with 3 bases between them. Germline CDR1 and CDR2: GTSNPN and SVGIG (reference sequence). CDR3 nucleotide sequence: TGTGCCTGGAGTGTACACTACGAGCAGTACTTC. Protein: CAWSVHYEQYF.